This T cell receptor beta chain was observed in a study of T cell responses to AZD1222 COVID-19 vaccine. Findings of the study overall: Possibly, clonal diversity was underestimated; donors were largely white British and included more females. Spike-specific TCR breadth and depth went up after people got two AZD1222 doses. The study sampled repertoires only after the peak T cell response.

Sequencing was performed with immunoSEQ multiplex PCR; in TCRdb, only in-frame clones are kept and a portion is missing. The data show some 95,000 clones, 70% to 90% seen once. Germline V gene sequence: CDR1 SGHTA, CDR2 FQGNSA. The ends were cut back, 4 bases at V and 9 bases at J, with 19 bases in the middle. The CDR3 contains 15 residues. As to this clone: Its target is unknown.

J is TRBJ2-1 and V is TRBV7-2, with D possibly called TRBD1 or TRBD2 (5 bases each). The source of this sequence is an adult in good health. Sequencing was performed on peripheral blood, taken on day 0 of AZD1222 vaccination. The CDR3 sequence: CASSSSRLGVSEQFF. The CDR3 nucleotides are TGTGCCAGCAGCTCGAGTAGGTTGGGGGTTTCTGAGCAGTTCTTC. Together with reference TRBV7-2 and TRBJ2-1, the CDR3 gives the full variable domain: GAGVSQSPSNKVTEKGKDVELRCDPISGHTALYWYRQSLGQGLEFLIYFQGNSAPDKSGLPSDRFSAERTGGSVSTLTIQRTQQEDSAVYLCASSSSRLGVSEQFFGPGTRLTVL.